This record covers a single T cell receptor (beta chain). Its antigen is still unknown. The CDR3 is 15 amino acids. Looked up from germline, CDR1 is LGHNA and CDR2 is YSLEER. V gave up 1 base and J gave up 2 bases, with 11 bases separating them. This specimen belongs to a study of T cell responses to AZD1222 COVID-19 vaccine. Study-wide results and caveats: Compared with day 0, the breadth and depth of the Spike-specific TCR repertoire rose significantly after two doses of AZD1222. Spike-wide vaccine-associated CD4 TCRs dominated at 160-218 and 743-854. White British donors predominated, females outnumbered males, and clonal diversity was possibly underestimated.

Libraries were prepared by immunoSEQ multiplex PCR; TCRdb keeps only in-frame clonotypes and omits some of them. The table records some 95,000 clones, roughly nine tenths of them present only once. Sequencing was performed on peripheral blood, taken on day 0 of MenACWY control vaccination. The rearrangement links TRBV4-3 to TRBJ1-2; D may be TRBD1 (5 bases). This TCR was sampled from an adult in good health. The DNA for the CDR3 is TGCGCCAGCAGCCAAGGAAGGGGTCGGAACTATGGCTACACCTTC. Residues: CASSQGRGRNYGYTF.